The rows below give T cell receptor beta chains drawn from one sample of a study of OX40 agonist ivuxolimab in advanced cancers. Clones were sequenced by immunoSEQ multiplex PCR, and TCRdb holds only the in-frame ones, with some missing. The sample has around 72,000 clones, approximately 80% seen once. The starting material was CD4+ or CD8+ T cells sorted from blood, obtained in a trial of the OX40 agonist ivuxolimab. These receptors originate from an adult with an advanced solid tumor such as melanoma, head and neck, liver or kidney cancer. Both conserved end residues are part of each CDR3. Fields, in order: J gene, V gene, D gene, clone size, CDR3 protein, CDR3 DNA. A D gene is named only where the DNA matches it firmly. The size field is filled for only some rows; it gives once, few, many or a size class.

TRBJ2-7,TRBV6-1,-,-,CASYEGGGSIYEQYF,TGTGCCAGCTACGAAGGTGGCGGGTCTATTTACGAGCAGTACTTC
TRBJ1-1,TRBV15,-,-,CATSRASVFQTANTEAFF,TGTGCCACCAGCAGAGCTTCGGTATTCCAGACGGCGAACACTGAAGCTTTCTTT
TRBJ2-1,TRBV9,-,-,CASSVGPDNEQFF,TGTGCCAGCAGCGTAGGGCCCGACAATGAGCAGTTCTTC
TRBJ1-6,TRBV6-6,-,-,CASSPGGIDNSPLHF,TGTGCCAGCAGCCCGGGGGGAATCGATAATTCACCCCTCCACTTT
TRBJ1-4,TRBV4-1,-,-,CASSQDRREKLFF,TGCGCCAGCAGCCAAGATCGGAGGGAAAAACTGTTTTTT
TRBJ2-1,TRBV2,TRBD1,-,CASRDRVYEQFF,TGTGCCAGCAGGGACAGGGTCTATGAGCAGTTCTTC
TRBJ2-3,TRBV19,-,-,CASSWADTQYF,TGTGCCAGTAGTTGGGCAGATACGCAGTATTTT
TRBJ2-3,TRBV5-1,TRBD1,-,CASSTGQGVDTQYF,TGCGCCAGCAGCACGGGACAGGGCGTGGATACGCAGTATTTT
TRBJ1-5,TRBV28,-,once,CASSLFSGGNQPQHF,TGTGCCAGCAGTTTATTTTCTGGGGGCAATCAGCCCCAGCATTTT
TRBJ2-3,TRBV13,TRBD2,-,CASSLGLAGATDTQYF,TGTGCCAGCAGCTTGGGACTAGCGGGAGCGACAGATACGCAGTATTTT
TRBJ2-6,TRBV5-1,TRBD1,-,CASSWPWTGLLSGANVLTF,TGCGCCAGCAGCTGGCCCTGGACAGGGCTACTGAGCGGGGCCAACGTCCTGACTTTC
TRBJ1-4,TRBV7-9,-,-,CASSPRQYNEKLFF,TGTGCCAGCAGCCCGAGACAGTATAATGAAAAACTGTTTTTT
TRBJ2-2,TRBV2,-,-,CASSEQGETGELFF,TGTGCCAGCAGTGAACAGGGCGAAACCGGGGAGCTGTTTTTT
TRBJ1-1,TRBV18,TRBD1,-,CASSQGGGQTNTEAFF,TGTGCCAGCTCACAAGGCGGGGGACAGACGAACACTGAAGCTTTCTTT
TRBJ2-3,TRBV19,-,-,CASSIGIRTDTQYF,TGTGCCAGTAGTATAGGGATTCGCACAGATACGCAGTATTTT
TRBJ2-5,TRBV7-9,-,-,CASSLEAGGETQYF,TGTGCCAGCAGCTTAGAGGCCGGAGGGGAGACCCAGTACTTC
TRBJ2-1,TRBV10-1,-,-,CASSGPYDEQFF,TGCGCCAGCAGTGGTCCCTACGATGAGCAGTTCTTC
TRBJ2-1,TRBV20-1,-,-,CSASSGDRYFF,TGCAGTGCTAGCTCCGGCGACCGTTACTTCTTC
TRBJ1-4,TRBV28,TRBD1,-,CASRRQGGEKLFF,TGTGCCAGCAGAAGACAGGGGGGAGAAAAACTGTTTTTT
TRBJ2-2,TRBV5-6,-,-,CASSLLTLSNTGELFF,TGTGCCAGCAGCTTGTTGACACTCTCGAACACCGGGGAGCTGTTTTTT
TRBJ1-1,TRBV2,TRBD1,-,CASREQGEAFF,TGTGCCAGCAGGGAACAGGGGGAAGCTTTCTTT
TRBJ1-5,TRBV28,TRBD1,few,CASSIYTGGSNQPQHF,TGTGCCAGCAGTATCTACACAGGGGGCAGCAATCAGCCCCAGCATTTT
TRBJ1-1,TRBV7-3,-,-,CASRRTVNTEAFF,TGTGCCAGCAGGCGTACCGTTAACACTGAAGCTTTCTTT
TRBJ2-7,TRBV13,-,-,CASSARRDGVYEQYF,TGTGCCAGCAGCGCCAGACGGGACGGAGTCTACGAGCAGTACTTC
TRBJ1-2,TRBV2,TRBD1,few,CASRSDRVYGYTF,TGTGCCAGCAGATCGGACAGGGTCTATGGCTACACCTTC
TRBJ2-1,TRBV5-1,TRBD2,-,CAFRRRTFSGSYSYNEQFF,TGCGCTTTTCGTCGGCGGACTTTTAGCGGGAGTTATTCCTACAATGAGCAGTTCTTC
TRBJ1-2,TRBV2,-,-,CASTLGGARLGYTF,TGTGCCAGCACCCTGGGGGGCGCCCGGCTTGGCTACACCTTC
TRBJ2-7,TRBV28,-,-,CASSPMTETYEQYF,TGTGCCAGCAGTCCCATGACCGAGACCTACGAGCAGTACTTC
TRBJ2-7,TRBV5-1,TRBD1,-,CASQGQGSRKQYF,TGCGCCAGCCAAGGACAGGGTAGTAGAAAGCAGTACTTC
TRBJ2-7,TRBV5-1,TRBD1,once,CASSFRTGQEQYF,TGCGCCAGCAGCTTTAGGACAGGGCAAGAGCAGTACTTC
TRBJ2-5,TRBV7-2,-,-,CASSLEVQETQYF,TGTGCCAGCAGCTTAGAAGTCCAAGAGACCCAGTACTTC
TRBJ2-3,TRBV6-5,-,-,CASSYGGQGTDTQYF,TGTGCCAGCAGTTACGGGGGGCAAGGCACAGATACGCAGTATTTT
TRBJ2-7,TRBV9,-,-,CASSVATGSEQYF,TGTGCCAGCAGCGTAGCTACAGGTAGCGAGCAGTACTTC
TRBJ1-4,TRBV5-4,-,-,CASSLDLQNNEKLFF,TGTGCCAGCAGCTTGGATCTACAAAATAATGAAAAACTGTTTTTT